A single TCR beta chain is shown here with its context. Its cognate antigen is unknown. These data are taken from a study of response to subunit inactivated influenza vaccine. TCRdb re-analysed the RT-PCR reads in MiXCR, keeping a single row per CDR3 protein. The repertoire holds 530,000 or so distinct CDR3 sequences, with about 15% as singletons. Study-wide results and limits: Each seasonal influenza vaccination recruits few new T cells, the authors suggested.

V was clipped by 3 bases and J by 1 base; unmatched bases: 11. The CDR3 length is 17 residues. Germline assignment: CDR1 SEHNR and CDR2 FQNEAQ (reference sequence). The chain has TRBV7-9 and TRBJ2-7, with 8 bases that match TRBD1. The sequencing used PBMCs from blood, collected 12 days after vaccination. This receptor was taken from a man aged 50 to 60 who received an inactivated influenza vaccine. The CDR3 DNA sequence: TGTGCCAGCAGCTTTTCCGGGACAGGTCTCCATTCCTACGAGCAGTACTTC. Protein sequence: CASSFSGTGLHSYEQYF.